Following are 18 T cell receptor beta chains from one sample sequenced in a study of shared clonotypes between healthy human individuals. The protocol was immunoSEQ multiplex PCR, while the TCRdb copy is restricted to in-frame clones and leaves out a portion. The table records under 600,000 clones, around 97% of them present only once. The sequencing input was naive CD4+ T cells sorted from blood. Subset described: CD45RA+ positively selected. Source of these receptors: a woman in her twenties or thirties in good health.

The chain carries TRBV10-3 and TRBJ2-7; D ambiguous. CDR1 and CDR2 (germline): ENHRY, SYGVKD. V lost 4 bases and J 4 bases, leaving 8 bases between the germline ends. The CDR3 length is 12 residues. The CDR3 DNA reads as TGTGCCATCAGTGGATCGGGTTACGAGCAGTACTTC. Amino acid sequence: CAISGSGYEQYF.

This clone was counted a single time. Other DNA sequences from this sample encode an identical CDR3 as well. The rearrangement links TRBV18 to TRBJ1-2, with a weak D call TRBD1 (6 bases). There are 13 residues in the CDR3. With 3 bases removed from V and 8 bases from J, the gap between germline ends came to 13 bases. Germline V gives CDR1 KGHSH, CDR2 LQKENI. This chain's CDR3 is CASSPGQGNGYTF. CDR3 in DNA: TGTGCCAGCTCACCGGGGCAGGGGAACGGCTACACCTTC.

The chain links TRBV7-8 to TRBJ1-2; TRBD1 aligns across 8 bases. The CDR3 loop spans 15 amino acids. The germline gives CDR1 SGHVS, CDR2 FQNEAQ. J was trimmed by 4 bases and V by 3 bases; bases with no gene match: 7. CDR3 nucleotides: TGTGCCAGCAGCTTCCCAGGGGGCGAAGGCTATGGCTACACCTTC. It specifies CASSFPGGEGYGYTF.

This chain links TRBV6-1 with TRBJ2-7; no reliable D call. The length of the CDR3 is 13 residues. Germline CDR1 and CDR2: MNHNS and SASEGT. V was cut by 5 bases and J by 1 base, with 9 bases left in between. In DNA form, the CDR3 reads TGTGCCAGCAGTTTGGGCAGGTCCTACGAGCAGTACTTC. It codes for CASSLGRSYEQYF.

The J gene is TRBJ2-3, the V gene TRBV28; 8 positions match TRBD1. Germline V gene lookup returns CDR1 MDHEN and CDR2 SYDVKM. The length of the CDR3 is 14 residues. The V and J ends lost 4 bases and 4 bases, in that order; junction bases with no gene match: 4. CDR3 DNA: TGTGCCAGCAGTTACGGGGACAGGCCAGATACGCAGTATTTT. Translating it yields CASSYGDRPDTQYF.

J is TRBJ2-7 and V is TRBV29-1; tentatively, D is TRBD2 (5 bases). Between the trimmed V and J ends, which lost 4 bases and 7 bases, there was a span of 11 bases. The CDR3 runs 11 residues. In germline, CDR1 is SQVTM, CDR2 ANQGSEA. DNA of the CDR3: TGCAGCGTTGGGCGGTGGGAGGAGCAGTACTTC. This codes for CSVGRWEEQYF.

The chain joins TRBV27 to TRBJ1-1; D gene unclear. Per the germline V gene, CDR1 is MNHEY and CDR2 is SMNVEV (reference sequence). The CDR3 contains 14 residues. V lost 6 bases and J 1 base, leaving 12 bases between the germline ends. The CDR3 DNA sequence: TGTGCCAGCAGCCCCGGGAACCGGAACACTGAAGCTTTCTTT. Protein product: CASSPGNRNTEAFF.

The CDR3 nucleotides read TGTGCCAGCGGGCCGTCCTACGAGCAGTACTTC. Protein sequence: CASGPSYEQYF. This chain connects TRBV28 to TRBJ2-7, with D uncertain. This CDR3 spans 11 amino acids. In germline, CDR1 is MDHEN, CDR2 SYDVKM. The ends were cut back, 8 bases at V and 1 base at J, with 6 bases in the middle.

This rearrangement joins TRBV6-5 to TRBJ2-5, with D tentatively TRBD1 (5 bases). V was trimmed by 6 bases and J by 1 base, leaving 15 bases between them. The CDR3 is 15 residues long. CDR1 is MNHEY, CDR2 SVGAGI, per germline. CDR3 in DNA: TGTGCCAGCAGCCCCGTAGGGGATCTCCAAGAGACCCAGTACTTC. Translated: CASSPVGDLQETQYF.

The chain joins TRBV4-1 to TRBJ2-1; D perhaps matches TRBD2 (5 bases). V gave up 2 bases and J gave up 10 bases, with 18 bases separating them. The germline CDR1 and CDR2 sequences are MGHRA and YSYEKL. The CDR3 is made up of 15 amino acids. The CDR3: CASSQIPADGREQFF. The CDR3, as DNA: TGCGCCAGCAGCCAAATCCCAGCGGATGGCCGGGAGCAGTTCTTC.

The chain combines TRBV27 with TRBJ2-1, with 10 nucleotides matching TRBD1. This CDR3 is 16 amino acids long. The ends lost 5 bases at V and 1 base at J; junction bases unmatched: 5. Germline V CDR1 and CDR2: MNHEY, SMNVEV (reference sequence). DNA of the CDR3: TGTGCCAGCAGTGACTCGGGACAGGGGTCCTACAATGAGCAGTTCTTC. Translation gives CASSDSGQGSYNEQFF.

The chain couples TRBV18 to TRBJ2-7, with 7 bases lining up with TRBD1. Per germline, CDR1 KGHSH and CDR2 LQKENI. CDR3 size: 14 residues. Trimming removed 2 bases from V and 11 bases from J; junction bases left unmatched: 12. The DNA for the CDR3 is TGTGCCAGCTCACCAGGGACAGTTTACCCCATGGAGTACTTC. Amino acid sequence: CASSPGTVYPMEYF.

Only one count was recorded for this clone. V is TRBV28 and J is TRBJ2-2; 8 nucleotides agree with TRBD1. The V gene end was trimmed by 5 bases and the J gene end by 6 bases; junction bases not matched to a gene: 2. Germline values: CDR1 MDHEN, CDR2 SYDVKM. This CDR3 comprises 13 residues. The DNA for the CDR3 is TGTGCCAGCAGTCCGACAGGGGCCGGGGAGCTGTTTTTT. Encoded protein: CASSPTGAGELFF.

This chain links TRBV2 with TRBJ1-1; weak D call: TRBD1 (6 bases). The length of the CDR3 is 16 residues. Deletions cut 7 bases from V and 0 bases from J, with 18 bases between. The germline V gene has CDR1 SNHLY and CDR2 FYNNEI. The CDR3: CASIDSGALMNTEAFF. The DNA for the CDR3 is TGTGCCAGCATCGATTCAGGGGCCTTGATGAACACTGAAGCTTTCTTT.

The rearrangement links TRBV5-1 to TRBJ1-2, with TRBD1 as a possible D gene (5 bases). Trimming left V 5 bases short and J 3 bases short, with 14 bases between. The CDR3 totals 14 residues. CDR1 is SGHRS and CDR2 is YFSETQ in the germline V gene. The CDR3, as DNA: TGCGCCAGCAGTCTCGCGGAGGGGCACTATGGCTACACCTTC. Its protein product is CASSLAEGHYGYTF. The full variable domain, completed using reference TRBV5-1 and TRBJ1-2, is KAGVTQTPRYLIKTRGQQVTLSCSPISGHRSVSWYQQTPGQGLQFLFEYFSETQRNKGNFPGRFSGRQFSNSRSEMNVSTLELGDSALYLCASSLAEGHYGYTFGSGTRLTVV.

This chain connects TRBV7-2 to TRBJ2-5; 7 nucleotides match TRBD1. The germline CDR1 and CDR2 sequences are SGHTA and FQGNSA. After removal of 2 bases from V and 3 bases from J, the junction contained 6 bases not matched to a gene. The CDR3 covers 15 residues. The CDR3 DNA sequence: TGTGCCAGCAGCTTACAGACAGGGTCAAAAGAGACCCAGTACTTC. This codes for CASSLQTGSKETQYF.

The chain has TRBV18 and TRBJ2-1, with TRBD2 matching over 9 bases. V dropped 3 bases and J dropped 4; count of bases not matched to a gene: 10. The CDR3 runs 17 residues. Germline V CDR1 and CDR2: KGHSH, LQKENI. As DNA, the CDR3 is TGTGCCAGCTCACCGGCTAGCGGGAACCCTCGATACAATGAGCAGTTCTTC. Protein sequence: CASSPASGNPRYNEQFF. The complete variable domain, with remaining parts taken from reference TRBV18 and TRBJ2-1, reads NAGVMQNPRHLVRRRGQEARLRCSPMKGHSHVYWYRQLPEEGLKFMVYLQKENIIDESGMPKERFSAEFPKEGPSILRIQQVVRGDSAAYFCASSPASGNPRYNEQFFGPGTRLTVL.

Comments on this clone: Other nucleotide sequences from this sample produce the same CDR3. The chain employs TRBV6-5 and TRBJ2-7, with D maybe TRBD1 (7 bases). V lost 2 bases and J 5 bases, leaving 10 bases between the germline ends. The CDR3 runs to 13 residues. Germline CDR1 and CDR2: MNHEY and SVGAGI. In nucleotides, the CDR3 is TGTGCCAGCAGTTACACCAGGGGGGACGAGCAGTACTTC. Its translation is CASSYTRGDEQYF.